This T cell receptor beta chain originates from a study of CD8 T cells in ankylosing spondylitis. Study-level results: The study identified a TCR beta motif of several highly homologous variants that appeared characteristic of ankylosing spondylitis blood.

This clonotype was detected only a few times. Its antigen is unidentified. TCRdb reanalysed the 5' RACE reads using MiXCR and keeps one entry per CDR3 protein. The table records over 30,000 distinct CDR3 sequences, 16% of them present only once. Germline CDR1 is LGHDT and CDR2 is YNNKEL (reference sequence). Trimming shortened V by 8 bases and J by 0 bases, and 16 bases separated the two germline ends. CDR3 length equals 15 residues. The gene calls are TRBV3-1 and TRBJ1-1, with D tentatively TRBD1 (5 bases). Sequencing was done on a sample of blood. The TCR comes from a male donor with ankylosing spondylitis or in good health (not recorded which). The CDR3 DNA sequence: TGTGCCAGCTCTAGGGCGGCAGGGATGAACACTGAAGCTTTCTTT. It specifies CASSRAAGMNTEAFF. The full variable domain, completed using reference TRBV3-1 and TRBJ1-1, is DTAVSQTPKYLVTQMGNDKSIKCEQNLGHDTMYWYKQDSKKFLKIMFSYNNKELIINETVPNRFSPKSPDKAHLNLHINSLELGDSAVYFCASSRAAGMNTEAFFGQGTRLTVV.